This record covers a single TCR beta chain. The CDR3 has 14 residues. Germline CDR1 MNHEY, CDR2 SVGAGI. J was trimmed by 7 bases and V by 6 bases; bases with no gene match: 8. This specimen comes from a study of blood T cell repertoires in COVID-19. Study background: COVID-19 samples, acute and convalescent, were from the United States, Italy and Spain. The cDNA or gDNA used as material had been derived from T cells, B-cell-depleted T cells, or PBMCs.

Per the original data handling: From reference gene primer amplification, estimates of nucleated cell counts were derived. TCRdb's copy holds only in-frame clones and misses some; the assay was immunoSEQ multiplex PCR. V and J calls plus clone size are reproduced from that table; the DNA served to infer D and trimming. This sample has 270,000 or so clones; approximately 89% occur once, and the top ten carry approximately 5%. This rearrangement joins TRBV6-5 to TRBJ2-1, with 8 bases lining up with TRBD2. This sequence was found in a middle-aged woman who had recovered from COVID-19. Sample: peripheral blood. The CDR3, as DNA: TGTGCCAGCAGCCGGGTTGCGGGAGGAAATGAGCAGTTCTTC. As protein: CASSRVAGGNEQFF.